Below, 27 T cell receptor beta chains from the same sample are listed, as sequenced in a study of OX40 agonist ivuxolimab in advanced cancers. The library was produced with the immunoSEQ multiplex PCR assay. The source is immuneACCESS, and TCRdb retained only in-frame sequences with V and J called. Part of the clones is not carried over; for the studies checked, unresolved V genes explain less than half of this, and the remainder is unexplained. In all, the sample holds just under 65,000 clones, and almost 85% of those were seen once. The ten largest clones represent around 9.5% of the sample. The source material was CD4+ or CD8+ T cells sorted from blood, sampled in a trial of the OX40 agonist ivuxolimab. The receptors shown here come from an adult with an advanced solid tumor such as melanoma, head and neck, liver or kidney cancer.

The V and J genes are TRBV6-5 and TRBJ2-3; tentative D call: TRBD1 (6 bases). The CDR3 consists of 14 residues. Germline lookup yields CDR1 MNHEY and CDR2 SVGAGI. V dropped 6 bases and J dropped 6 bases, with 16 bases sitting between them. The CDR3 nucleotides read TGTGCCAGCAGCCGGGGACACGGTGGCGATACGCAGTATTTT. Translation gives CASSRGHGGDTQYF.

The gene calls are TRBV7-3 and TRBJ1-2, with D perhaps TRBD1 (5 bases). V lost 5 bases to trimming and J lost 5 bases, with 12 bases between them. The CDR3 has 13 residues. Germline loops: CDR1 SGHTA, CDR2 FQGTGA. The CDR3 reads CASSLGTEYGYTF. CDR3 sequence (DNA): TGTGCCAGCAGCCTTGGGACCGAATATGGCTACACCTTC.

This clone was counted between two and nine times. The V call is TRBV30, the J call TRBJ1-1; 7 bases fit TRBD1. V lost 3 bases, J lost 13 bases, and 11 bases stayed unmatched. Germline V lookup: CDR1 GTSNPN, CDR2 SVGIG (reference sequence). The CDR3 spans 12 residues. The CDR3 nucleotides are TGTGCCTGGAGGAAGGGGGCTACGGGAGTTTTCTTT. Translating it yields CAWRKGATGVFF.

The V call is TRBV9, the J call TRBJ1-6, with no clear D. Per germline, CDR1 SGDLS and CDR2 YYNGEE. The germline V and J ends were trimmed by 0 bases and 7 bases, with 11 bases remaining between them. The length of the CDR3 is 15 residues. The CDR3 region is CASSVAPEGNSPLHF. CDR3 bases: TGTGCCAGCAGCGTAGCCCCAGAGGGAAATTCACCCCTCCACTTT.

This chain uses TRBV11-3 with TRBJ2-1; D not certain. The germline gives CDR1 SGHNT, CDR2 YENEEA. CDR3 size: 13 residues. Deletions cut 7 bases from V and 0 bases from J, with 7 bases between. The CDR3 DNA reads TGTGCCAGCACCCGTAGCTCCTACAATGAGCAGTTCTTC. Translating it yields CASTRSSYNEQFF.

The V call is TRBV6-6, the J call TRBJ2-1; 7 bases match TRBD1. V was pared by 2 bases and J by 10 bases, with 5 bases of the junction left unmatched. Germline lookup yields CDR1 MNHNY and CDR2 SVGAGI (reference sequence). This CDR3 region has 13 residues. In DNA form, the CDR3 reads TGTGCCAGCAGTTACCCCCCGGACAGGGAGCAGTTCTTC. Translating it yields CASSYPPDREQFF.

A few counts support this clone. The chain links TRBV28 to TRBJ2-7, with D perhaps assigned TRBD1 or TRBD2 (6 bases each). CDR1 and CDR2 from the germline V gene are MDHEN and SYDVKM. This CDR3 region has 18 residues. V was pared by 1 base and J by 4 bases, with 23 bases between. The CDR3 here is CASSLSVIEAGGGYEQYF. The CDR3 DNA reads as TGTGCCAGCAGTTTATCAGTGATTGAGGCAGGAGGGGGGTACGAGCAGTACTTC. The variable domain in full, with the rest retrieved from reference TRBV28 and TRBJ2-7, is DVKVTQSSRYLVKRTGEKVFLECVQDMDHENMFWYRQDPGLGLRLIYFSYDVKMKEKGDIPEGYSVSREKKERFSLILESASTNQTSMYLCASSLSVIEAGGGYEQYFGPGTRLTVT.

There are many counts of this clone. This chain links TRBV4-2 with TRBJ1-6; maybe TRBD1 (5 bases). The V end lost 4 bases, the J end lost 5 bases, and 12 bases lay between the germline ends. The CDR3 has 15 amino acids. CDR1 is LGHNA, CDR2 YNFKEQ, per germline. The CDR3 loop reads CASSLGDRNNSPLHF. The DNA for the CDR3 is TGTGCCAGCAGCCTAGGGGATCGAAATAATTCACCCCTCCACTTT.

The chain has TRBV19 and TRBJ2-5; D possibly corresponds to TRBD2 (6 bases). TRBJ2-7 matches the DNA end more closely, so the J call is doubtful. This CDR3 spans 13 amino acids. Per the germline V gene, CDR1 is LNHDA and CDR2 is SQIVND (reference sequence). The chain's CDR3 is CASSIGAGYEQYF. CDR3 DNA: TGTGCCAGTAGTATAGGTGCGGGGTACGAGCAGTACTTC.

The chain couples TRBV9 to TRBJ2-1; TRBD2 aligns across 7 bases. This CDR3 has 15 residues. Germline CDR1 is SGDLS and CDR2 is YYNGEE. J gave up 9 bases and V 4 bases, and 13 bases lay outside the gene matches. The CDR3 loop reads CASSPGTLRGIEQFF. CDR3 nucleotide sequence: TGTGCCAGCAGCCCAGGCACCCTGCGGGGGATTGAGCAGTTCTTC. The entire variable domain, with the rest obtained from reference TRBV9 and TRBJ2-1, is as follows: DSGVTQTPKHLITATGQRVTLRCSPRSGDLSVYWYQQSLDQGLQFLIQYYNGEERAKGNILERFSAQQFPDLHSELNLSSLELGDSALYFCASSPGTLRGIEQFFGPGTRLTVL.

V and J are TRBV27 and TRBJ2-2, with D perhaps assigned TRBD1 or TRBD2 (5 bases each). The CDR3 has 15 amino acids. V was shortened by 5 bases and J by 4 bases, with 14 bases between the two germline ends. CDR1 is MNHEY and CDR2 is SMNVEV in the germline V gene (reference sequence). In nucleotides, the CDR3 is TGTGCCAGCAGTCCACGGGGCACGAGCACCGGGGAGCTGTTTTTT. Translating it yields CASSPRGTSTGELFF.

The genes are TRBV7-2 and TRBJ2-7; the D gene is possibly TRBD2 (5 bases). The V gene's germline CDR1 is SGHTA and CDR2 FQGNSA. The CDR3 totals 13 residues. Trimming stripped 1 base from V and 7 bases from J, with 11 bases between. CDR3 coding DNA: TGTGCCAGCAGCTTAGTGAGCTCGGGGGAGCAGTACTTC. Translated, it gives CASSLVSSGEQYF.

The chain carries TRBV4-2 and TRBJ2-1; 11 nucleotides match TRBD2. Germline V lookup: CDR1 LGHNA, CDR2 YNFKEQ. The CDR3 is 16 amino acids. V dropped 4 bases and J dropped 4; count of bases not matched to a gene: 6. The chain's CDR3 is CASSRHSGGEYNEQFF. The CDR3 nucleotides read TGTGCCAGCAGCCGACATAGCGGGGGGGAATACAATGAGCAGTTCTTC.

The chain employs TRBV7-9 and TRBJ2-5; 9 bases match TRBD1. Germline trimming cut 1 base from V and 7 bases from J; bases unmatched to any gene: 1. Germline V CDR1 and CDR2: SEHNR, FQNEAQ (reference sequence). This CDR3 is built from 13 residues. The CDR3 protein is CASSLGQGGTQYF. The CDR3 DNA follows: TGTGCCAGCAGCTTAGGACAGGGGGGGACCCAGTACTTC.

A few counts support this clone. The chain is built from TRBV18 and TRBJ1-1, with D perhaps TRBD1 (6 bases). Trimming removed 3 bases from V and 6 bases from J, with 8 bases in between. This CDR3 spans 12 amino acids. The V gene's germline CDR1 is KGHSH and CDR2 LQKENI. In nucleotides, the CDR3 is TGTGCCAGCTCACCGACAGGCCCTGAAGCTTTCTTT. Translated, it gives CASSPTGPEAFF.

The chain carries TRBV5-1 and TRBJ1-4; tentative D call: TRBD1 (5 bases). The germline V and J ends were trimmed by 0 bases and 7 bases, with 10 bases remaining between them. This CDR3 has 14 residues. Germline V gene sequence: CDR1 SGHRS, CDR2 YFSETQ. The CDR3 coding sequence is TGCGCCAGCAGCTTGGGGGGGAGGAGTGAAAAACTGTTTTTT. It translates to CASSLGGRSEKLFF.

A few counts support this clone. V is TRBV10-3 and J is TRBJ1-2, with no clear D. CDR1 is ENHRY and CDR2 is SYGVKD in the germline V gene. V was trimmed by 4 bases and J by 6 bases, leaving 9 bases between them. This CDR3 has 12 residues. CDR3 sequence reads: CAISGGGNGYTF. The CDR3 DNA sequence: TGTGCCATCAGTGGGGGAGGGAATGGCTACACCTTC.

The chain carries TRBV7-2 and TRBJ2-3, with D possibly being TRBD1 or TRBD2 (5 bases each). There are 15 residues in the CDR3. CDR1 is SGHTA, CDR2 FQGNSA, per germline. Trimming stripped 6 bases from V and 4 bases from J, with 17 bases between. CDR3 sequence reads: CASRSSEGLADTQYF. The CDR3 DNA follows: TGTGCCAGCAGATCCTCCGAGGGGCTCGCAGATACGCAGTATTTT.

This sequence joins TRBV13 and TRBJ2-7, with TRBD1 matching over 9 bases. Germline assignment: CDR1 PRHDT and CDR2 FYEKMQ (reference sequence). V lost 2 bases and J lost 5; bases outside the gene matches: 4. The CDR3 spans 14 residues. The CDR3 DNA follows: TGTGCCAGCAGCTTAAGTTGGACAGGGGACGAGCAGTACTTC. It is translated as CASSLSWTGDEQYF.

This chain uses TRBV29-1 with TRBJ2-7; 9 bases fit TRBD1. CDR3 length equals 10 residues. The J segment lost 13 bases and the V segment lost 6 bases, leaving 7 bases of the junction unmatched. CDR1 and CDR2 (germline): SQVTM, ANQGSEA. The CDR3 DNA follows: TGCAGCGTGTCACAGGGGGCCCTTTACTTC. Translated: CSVSQGALYF.

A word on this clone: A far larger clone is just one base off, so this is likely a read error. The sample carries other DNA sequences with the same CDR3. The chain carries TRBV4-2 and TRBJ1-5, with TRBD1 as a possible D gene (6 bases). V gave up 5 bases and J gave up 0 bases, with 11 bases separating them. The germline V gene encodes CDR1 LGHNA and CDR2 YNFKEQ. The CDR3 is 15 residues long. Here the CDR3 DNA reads TGTGCCAGCAGCGTACAGGGCTATAGCAATCAGCCCCAGCATTTT. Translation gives CASSVQGYSNQPQHF.

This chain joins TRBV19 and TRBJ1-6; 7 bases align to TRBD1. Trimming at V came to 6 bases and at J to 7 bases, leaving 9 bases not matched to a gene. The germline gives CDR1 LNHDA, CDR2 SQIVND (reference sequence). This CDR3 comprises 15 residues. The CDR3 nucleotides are TGTGCCAGTAGCAGAAGGGGGCGCGAAAATTCACCCCTCCACTTT. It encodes CASSRRGRENSPLHF. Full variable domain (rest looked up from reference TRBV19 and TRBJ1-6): DGGITQSPKYLFRKEGQNVTLSCEQNLNHDAMYWYRQDPGQGLRLIYYSQIVNDFQKGDIAEGYSVSREKKESFPLTVTSAQKNPTAFYLCASSRRGRENSPLHFGNGTRLTVT.

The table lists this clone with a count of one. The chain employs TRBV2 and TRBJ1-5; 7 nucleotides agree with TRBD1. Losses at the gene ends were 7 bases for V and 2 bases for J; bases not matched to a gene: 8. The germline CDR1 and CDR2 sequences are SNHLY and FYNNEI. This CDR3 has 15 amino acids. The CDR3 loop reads CASNLDRRGNQPQHF. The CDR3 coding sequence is TGTGCCAGCAACCTGGACAGGAGGGGCAATCAGCCCCAGCATTTT.

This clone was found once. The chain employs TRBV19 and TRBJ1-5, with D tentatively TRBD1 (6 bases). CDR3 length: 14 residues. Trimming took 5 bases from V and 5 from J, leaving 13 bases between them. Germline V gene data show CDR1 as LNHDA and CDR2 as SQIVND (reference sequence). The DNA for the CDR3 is TGTGCCAGTAGTGTTCAACAGGGATATCAGCCCCAGCATTTT. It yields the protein CASSVQQGYQPQHF.

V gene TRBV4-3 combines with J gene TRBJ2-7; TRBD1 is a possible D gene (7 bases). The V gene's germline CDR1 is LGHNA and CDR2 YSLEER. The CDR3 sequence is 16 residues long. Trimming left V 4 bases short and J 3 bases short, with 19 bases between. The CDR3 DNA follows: TGCGCCAGCAGCCTTGAATGGAACCAGGGGGGCTACGAGCAGTACTTC. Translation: CASSLEWNQGGYEQYF.

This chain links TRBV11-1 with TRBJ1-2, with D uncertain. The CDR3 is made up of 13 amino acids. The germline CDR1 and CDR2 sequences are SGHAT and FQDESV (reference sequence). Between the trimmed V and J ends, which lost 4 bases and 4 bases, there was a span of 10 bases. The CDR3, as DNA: TGTGCCAGCAGCTCGGACGGTATCTATGGCTACACCTTC. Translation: CASSSDGIYGYTF.

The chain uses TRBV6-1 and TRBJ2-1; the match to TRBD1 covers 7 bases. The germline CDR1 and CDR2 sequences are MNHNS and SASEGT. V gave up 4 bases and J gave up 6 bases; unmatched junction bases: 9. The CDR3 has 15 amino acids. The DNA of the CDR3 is TGTGCCAGCAGTGCCCGGGACAGCCGGTCCAATGAGCAGTTCTTC. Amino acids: CASSARDSRSNEQFF.